Following are 14 T cell receptor beta chains from one sample sequenced in a study of radiation and T cells in renal cell carcinoma. Time point reported: blood 2 weeks post-SBRT. This sample's treatment: 15 Gy SBRT to primary tumor, nephrectomy 4 weeks later. Method: immunoSEQ multiplex PCR; TCRdb's copy keeps in-frame clones and lacks some. The sample includes around 130,000 clones, approximately 90% seen only once; the top ten take 5.8%. The sequencing here drew on blood, taken from a patient whose treatment included radiotherapy and nephrectomy. These receptors were obtained from a woman in her seventies with renal cell carcinoma.

The V gene is TRBV19, the J gene TRBJ1-5, with D unresolved. The CDR3 sequence is 14 residues long. The germline V gene encodes CDR1 LNHDA and CDR2 SQIVND (reference sequence). V was clipped by 4 bases and J by 7 bases, with 14 bases between them. In nucleotides, the CDR3 is TGTGCCAGTAGTAGACCGGGAGAAGCACAGCCCCAGCATTTT. Encoded protein: CASSRPGEAQPQHF.

The CDR3 loop reads CASSQDVGLGGYTF. The CDR3, as DNA: TGTGCCAGCAGCCAAGATGTAGGATTGGGTGGCTACACCTTC. The V gene is TRBV14, the J gene TRBJ1-2, with D uncertain. This CDR3 comprises 14 residues. The V and J ends lost 0 bases and 7 bases respectively, with 12 bases between them. CDR1 is SGHDN and CDR2 is FVKESK in the germline V gene.

The V call is TRBV28, the J call TRBJ2-5, with 7 bases identical to TRBD1. The CDR3 runs to 14 residues. With 8 bases clipped from V and 0 bases from J, the junction kept 6 bases outside the gene matches. Germline V gives CDR1 MDHEN, CDR2 SYDVKM. Here the CDR3 reads CASYRQGYQETQYF. The CDR3 nucleotides read TGTGCCAGCTACCGACAGGGATACCAAGAGACCCAGTACTTC. Drawing the rest from reference TRBV28 and TRBJ2-5, the complete variable domain is DVKVTQSSRYLVKRTGEKVFLECVQDMDHENMFWYRQDPGLGLRLIYFSYDVKMKEKGDIPEGYSVSREKKERFSLILESASTNQTSMYLCASYRQGYQETQYFGPGTRLLVL.

The rearrangement joins TRBV5-4 to TRBJ2-3, with 13 bases aligning to TRBD2. This CDR3 is built from 17 residues. The trim removed 4 bases at V and 4 bases at J, leaving 9 bases unmatched. Per the germline V gene, CDR1 is SGHNT and CDR2 is YYREEE (reference sequence). The chain's CDR3 is CASSRMTSGGRSDTQYF. Written as DNA, the CDR3 is TGTGCCAGCAGCCGAATGACTAGCGGGGGGAGGTCAGATACGCAGTATTTT.

The V gene is TRBV5-1, the J gene TRBJ1-1, with D possibly TRBD1 on 5 matching bases. Trimming took off 1 base at V and 4 bases at J, with 11 bases between the two ends. The CDR3 length is 14 residues. The V gene's germline CDR1 is SGHRS and CDR2 YFSETQ. CDR3 sequence: CASSLTGQVTEAFF. CDR3 nucleotide sequence: TGCGCCAGCAGCTTGACGGGGCAGGTCACTGAAGCTTTCTTT. The full variable domain, rest sourced from reference TRBV5-1 and TRBJ1-1, is KAGVTQTPRYLIKTRGQQVTLSCSPISGHRSVSWYQQTPGQGLQFLFEYFSETQRNKGNFPGRFSGRQFSNSRSEMNVSTLELGDSALYLCASSLTGQVTEAFFGQGTRLTVV.

The genes are TRBV6-6 and TRBJ1-3, with a tentative D call TRBD1 (6 bases). V lost 5 bases and J 0 bases, leaving 11 bases between the germline ends. CDR3 size: 15 residues. The V gene's germline CDR1 is MNHNY and CDR2 SVGAGI (reference sequence). The CDR3 protein is CASSQQGSSGNTIYF. As DNA, the CDR3 is TGTGCCAGCAGTCAACAGGGCAGCTCTGGAAACACCATATATTTT.

The chain combines TRBV2 with TRBJ2-4; D not resolved. Germline-derived CDR1 and CDR2 are SNHLY and FYNNEI. The CDR3 covers 12 residues. V shed 5 bases and J shed 5 bases, with 7 bases lying between them. The chain's CDR3 is CASSSDENIQYF. CDR3 bases: TGTGCCAGCAGTTCGGACGAAAACATTCAGTACTTC.

The CDR3 region is CASSLEEGSRSYNEQFF. The CDR3 DNA is TGTGCCAGCAGCTTGGAAGAGGGGTCCCGGTCGTACAATGAGCAGTTCTTC. J is TRBJ2-1 and V is TRBV5-6; D assignment may be TRBD1 or TRBD2 (5 bases each). The length of the CDR3 is 17 residues. Germline V gives CDR1 SGHDT, CDR2 YYEEEE. V lost 0 bases, J lost 4 bases, and 17 bases lay in between.

V usage is TRBV7-6 and J usage is TRBJ1-3, with no clear D. Germline CDR1 reads SGHVS; CDR2 reads FNYEAQ. V was cut by 4 bases and J by 0 bases, with 16 bases left in between. The CDR3 covers 17 residues. DNA of the CDR3: TGTGCCAGCAGCTCCTCGCGCCCAGGCCACTCTGGAAACACCATATATTTT. As protein: CASSSSRPGHSGNTIYF.

The V gene is TRBV18, the J gene TRBJ2-5, with 9 bases aligning to TRBD1. With V trimmed by 6 bases and J by 5 bases, 10 bases remained unmatched. The CDR3 loop spans 15 amino acids. Germline-derived CDR1 and CDR2 are KGHSH and LQKENI. CDR3 in amino acids: CASSRTGGGEETQYF. CDR3 bases: TGTGCCAGCTCGCGTACAGGGGGCGGAGAGGAGACCCAGTACTTC. The variable domain in full, with the rest retrieved from reference TRBV18 and TRBJ2-5, is NAGVMQNPRHLVRRRGQEARLRCSPMKGHSHVYWYRQLPEEGLKFMVYLQKENIIDESGMPKERFSAEFPKEGPSILRIQQVVRGDSAAYFCASSRTGGGEETQYFGPGTRLLVL.

The V and J genes are TRBV14 and TRBJ2-5; D unclear. The V and J ends lost 0 bases and 2 bases respectively, with 10 bases between them. This CDR3 has 15 residues. Germline loops: CDR1 SGHDN, CDR2 FVKESK. Here the CDR3 DNA reads TGTGCCAGCAGCCAAGATTTGGTGCCACAAGAGACCCAGTACTTC. Translation: CASSQDLVPQETQYF. Supplemented by reference TRBV14 and TRBJ2-5, the full variable domain reads EAGVTQFPSHSVIEKGQTVTLRCDPISGHDNLYWYRRVMGKEIKFLLHFVKESKQDESGMPNNRFLAERTGGTYSTLKVQPAELEDSGVYFCASSQDLVPQETQYFGPGTRLLVL.

The gene calls are TRBV4-1 and TRBJ1-6, with TRBD1 matching 8 bases. CDR1 and CDR2 (germline): MGHRA, YSYEKL. The CDR3 length is 14 residues. Germline trimming cut 1 base from V and 8 bases from J; bases unmatched to any gene: 1. CDR3 coding DNA: TGCGCCAGCAGCCAAGGGACAGGGTATTCACCCCTCCACTTT. Encoded protein: CASSQGTGYSPLHF.

This chain connects TRBV28 to TRBJ1-2, with D perhaps matching TRBD1 (6 bases). V lost 6 bases and J lost 7, with 15 bases in between. This CDR3 has 13 amino acids. Germline V gene data show CDR1 as MDHEN and CDR2 as SYDVKM. The CDR3 bases are TGTGCCAGCAGGGATCAGGGGACGGGTGGCTACACCTTC. Translating gives CASRDQGTGGYTF.

This clone was found a few times. The rearrangement uses TRBV9 and TRBJ2-4, with TRBD2 as a possible D gene (6 bases). Trimming cost V 4 bases and J 5 bases, with 16 bases left between them. The CDR3 length is 15 residues. CDR1 is SGDLS and CDR2 is YYNGEE in the germline V gene. The CDR3 DNA reads as TGTGCCAGCAGCTTCGCCCCCGGGACTGAAAACATTCAGTACTTC. Amino acids: CASSFAPGTENIQYF.